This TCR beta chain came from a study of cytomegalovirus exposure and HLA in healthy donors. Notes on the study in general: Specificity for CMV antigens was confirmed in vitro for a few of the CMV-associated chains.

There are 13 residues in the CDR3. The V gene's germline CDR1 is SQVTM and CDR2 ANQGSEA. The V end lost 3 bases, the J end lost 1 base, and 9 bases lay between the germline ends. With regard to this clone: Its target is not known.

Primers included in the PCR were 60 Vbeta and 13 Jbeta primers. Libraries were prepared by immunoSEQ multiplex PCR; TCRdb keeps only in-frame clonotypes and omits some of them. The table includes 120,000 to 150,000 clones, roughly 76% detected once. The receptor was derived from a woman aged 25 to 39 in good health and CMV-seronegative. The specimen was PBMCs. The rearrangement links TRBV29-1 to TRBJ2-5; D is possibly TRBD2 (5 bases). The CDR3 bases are TGCAGCGTTGATAGCGTCTCCCAAGAGACCCAGTACTTC. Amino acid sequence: CSVDSVSQETQYF.